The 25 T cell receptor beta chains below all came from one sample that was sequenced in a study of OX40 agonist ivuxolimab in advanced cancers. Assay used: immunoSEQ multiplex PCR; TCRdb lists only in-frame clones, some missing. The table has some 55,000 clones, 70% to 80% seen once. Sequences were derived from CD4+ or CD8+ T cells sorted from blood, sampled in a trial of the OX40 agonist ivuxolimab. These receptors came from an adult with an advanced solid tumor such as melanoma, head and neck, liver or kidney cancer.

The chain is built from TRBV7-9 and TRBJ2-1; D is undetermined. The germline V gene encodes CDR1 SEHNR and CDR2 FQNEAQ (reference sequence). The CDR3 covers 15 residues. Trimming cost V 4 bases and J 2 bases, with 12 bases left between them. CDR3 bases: TGTGCCAGCAGCTCCACCACGACTCCCTACAATGAGCAGTTCTTC. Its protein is CASSSTTTPYNEQFF.

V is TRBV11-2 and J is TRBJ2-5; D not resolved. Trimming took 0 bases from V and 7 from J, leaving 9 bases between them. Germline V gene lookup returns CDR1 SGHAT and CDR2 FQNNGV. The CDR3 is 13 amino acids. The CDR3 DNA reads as TGTGCCAGCAGCTTAGAAGTGGTTGGGACCCAGTACTTC. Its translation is CASSLEVVGTQYF.

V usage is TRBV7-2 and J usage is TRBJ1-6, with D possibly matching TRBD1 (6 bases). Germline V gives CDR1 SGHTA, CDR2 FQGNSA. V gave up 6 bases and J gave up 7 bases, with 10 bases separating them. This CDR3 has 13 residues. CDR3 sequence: CASSKGGNSPLHF. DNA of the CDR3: TGTGCCAGCAGTAAAGGGGGAAATTCACCCCTCCACTTT.

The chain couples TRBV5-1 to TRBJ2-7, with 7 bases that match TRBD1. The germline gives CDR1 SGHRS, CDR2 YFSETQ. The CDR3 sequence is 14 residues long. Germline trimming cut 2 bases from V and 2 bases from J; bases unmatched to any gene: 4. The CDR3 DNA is TGCGCCAGCAGCTTCGGGACAGAACCCTACGAGCAGTACTTC. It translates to CASSFGTEPYEQYF.

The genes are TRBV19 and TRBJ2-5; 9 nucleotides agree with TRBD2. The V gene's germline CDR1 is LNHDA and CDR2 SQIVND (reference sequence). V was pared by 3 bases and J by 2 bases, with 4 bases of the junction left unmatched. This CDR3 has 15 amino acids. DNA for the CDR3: TGTGCCAGTAGTATCGCGGGGGGGGGTCAAGAGACCCAGTACTTC. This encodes CASSIAGGGQETQYF.

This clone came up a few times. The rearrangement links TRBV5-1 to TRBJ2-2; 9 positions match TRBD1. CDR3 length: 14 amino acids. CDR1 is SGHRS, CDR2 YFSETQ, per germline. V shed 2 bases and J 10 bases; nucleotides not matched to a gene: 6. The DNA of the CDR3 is TGCGCCAGCAGCTTACCGGGACAGGGAGTGGAGCTGTTTTTT. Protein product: CASSLPGQGVELFF.

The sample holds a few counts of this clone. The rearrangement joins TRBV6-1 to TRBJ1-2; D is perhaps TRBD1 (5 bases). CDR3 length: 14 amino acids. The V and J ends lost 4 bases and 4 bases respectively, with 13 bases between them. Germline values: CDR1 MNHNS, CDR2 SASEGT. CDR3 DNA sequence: TGTGCCAGCAGTGTCCCAGGGAACCTCTATGGCTACACCTTC. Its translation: CASSVPGNLYGYTF.

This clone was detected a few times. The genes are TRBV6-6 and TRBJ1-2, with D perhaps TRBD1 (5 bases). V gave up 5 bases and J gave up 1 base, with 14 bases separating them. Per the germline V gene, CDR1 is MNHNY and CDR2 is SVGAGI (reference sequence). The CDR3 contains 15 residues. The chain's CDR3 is CASSGGTRSNYGYTF. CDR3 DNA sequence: TGTGCCAGCAGTGGGGGGACCCGGAGTAACTATGGCTACACCTTC.

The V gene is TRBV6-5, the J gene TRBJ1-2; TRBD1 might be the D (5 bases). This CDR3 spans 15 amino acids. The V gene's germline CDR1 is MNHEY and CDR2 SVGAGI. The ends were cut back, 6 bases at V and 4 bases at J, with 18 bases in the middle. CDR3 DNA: TGTGCCAGCAGCCGTGGGACGGTCGCGTTCTATGGCTACACCTTC. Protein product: CASSRGTVAFYGYTF.

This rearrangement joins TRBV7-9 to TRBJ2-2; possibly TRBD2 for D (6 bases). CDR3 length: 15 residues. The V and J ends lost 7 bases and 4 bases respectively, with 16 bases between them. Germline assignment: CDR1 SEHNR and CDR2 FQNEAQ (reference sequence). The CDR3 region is CASIPGLGTTGELFF. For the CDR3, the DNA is TGTGCCAGCATTCCGGGACTGGGGACCACCGGGGAGCTGTTTTTT.

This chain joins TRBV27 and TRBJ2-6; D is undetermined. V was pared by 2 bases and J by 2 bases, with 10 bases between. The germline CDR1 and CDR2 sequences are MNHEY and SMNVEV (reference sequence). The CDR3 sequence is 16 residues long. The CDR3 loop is CASSLEPKTGANVLTF. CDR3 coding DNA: TGTGCCAGCAGTTTAGAACCCAAGACTGGGGCCAACGTCCTGACTTTC. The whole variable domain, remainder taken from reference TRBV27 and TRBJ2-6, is EAQVTQNPRYLITVTGKKLTVTCSQNMNHEYMSWYRQDPGLGLRQIYYSMNVEVTDKGDVPEGYKVSRKEKRNFPLILESPSPNQTSLYFCASSLEPKTGANVLTFGAGSRLTVL.

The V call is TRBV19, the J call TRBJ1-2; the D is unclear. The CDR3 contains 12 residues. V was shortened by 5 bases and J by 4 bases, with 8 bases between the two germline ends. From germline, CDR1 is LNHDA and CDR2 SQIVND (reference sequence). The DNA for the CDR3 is TGTGCCAGTAGTGTTCCGAGCTATGGCTACACCTTC. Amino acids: CASSVPSYGYTF.

The CDR3: CASTITGPGNEQFF. CDR3 DNA sequence: TGTGCCAGTACCATTACGGGGCCGGGCAATGAGCAGTTCTTC. The V and J genes are TRBV19 and TRBJ2-1, with D possibly called TRBD1 or TRBD2 (5 bases each). CDR3 size: 14 residues. V lost 7 bases and J 6 bases, leaving 16 bases between the germline ends. CDR1 LNHDA and CDR2 SQIVND come from the germline V gene (reference sequence). Full variable domain (remainder filled in from reference TRBV19 and TRBJ2-1): DGGITQSPKYLFRKEGQNVTLSCEQNLNHDAMYWYRQDPGQGLRLIYYSQIVNDFQKGDIAEGYSVSREKKESFPLTVTSAQKNPTAFYLCASTITGPGNEQFFGPGTRLTVL.

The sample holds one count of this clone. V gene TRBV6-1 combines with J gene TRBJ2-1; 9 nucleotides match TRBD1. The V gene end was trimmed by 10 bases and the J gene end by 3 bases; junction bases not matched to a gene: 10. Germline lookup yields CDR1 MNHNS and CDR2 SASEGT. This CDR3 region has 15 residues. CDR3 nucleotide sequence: TGTGCCACTCCATTCGGGACAGGGAGCTACAATGAGCAGTTCTTC. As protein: CATPFGTGSYNEQFF.

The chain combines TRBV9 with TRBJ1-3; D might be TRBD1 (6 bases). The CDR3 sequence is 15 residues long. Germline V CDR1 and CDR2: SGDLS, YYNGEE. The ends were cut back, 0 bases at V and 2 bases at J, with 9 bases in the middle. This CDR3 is CASSVGPGAGNTIYF. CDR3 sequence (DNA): TGTGCCAGCAGCGTAGGCCCAGGGGCTGGAAACACCATATATTTT.

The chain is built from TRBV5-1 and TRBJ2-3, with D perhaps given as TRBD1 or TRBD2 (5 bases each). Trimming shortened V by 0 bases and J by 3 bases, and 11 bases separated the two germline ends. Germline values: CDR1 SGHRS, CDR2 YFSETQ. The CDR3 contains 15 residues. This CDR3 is CASSLEFGGTDTQYF. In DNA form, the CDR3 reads TGCGCCAGCAGCTTGGAATTTGGGGGAACAGATACGCAGTATTTT.

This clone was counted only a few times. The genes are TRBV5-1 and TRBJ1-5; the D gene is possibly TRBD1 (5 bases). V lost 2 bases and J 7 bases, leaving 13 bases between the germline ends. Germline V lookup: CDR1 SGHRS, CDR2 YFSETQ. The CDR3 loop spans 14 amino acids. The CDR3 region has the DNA TGCGCCAGCAGCTTAGGGACCGTGGGCCAGCCCCAGCATTTT. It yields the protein CASSLGTVGQPQHF.

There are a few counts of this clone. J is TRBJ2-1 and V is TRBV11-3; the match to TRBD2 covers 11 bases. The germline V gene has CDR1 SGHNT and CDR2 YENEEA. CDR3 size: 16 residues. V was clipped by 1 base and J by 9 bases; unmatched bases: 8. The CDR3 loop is CASSLVAGGVGGEQFF. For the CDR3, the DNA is TGTGCCAGCAGCTTAGTAGCGGGAGGGGTCGGGGGTGAGCAGTTCTTC. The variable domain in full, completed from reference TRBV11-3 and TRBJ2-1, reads EAGVVQSPRYKIIEKKQPVAFWCNPISGHNTLYWYLQNLGQGPELLIRYENEEAVDDSQLPKDRFSAERLKGVDSTLKIQPAELGDSAVYLCASSLVAGGVGGEQFFGPGTRLTVL.

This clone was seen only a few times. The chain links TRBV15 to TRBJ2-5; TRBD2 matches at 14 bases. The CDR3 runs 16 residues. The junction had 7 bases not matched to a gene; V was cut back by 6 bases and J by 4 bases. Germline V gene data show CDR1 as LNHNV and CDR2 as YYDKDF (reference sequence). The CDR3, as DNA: TGTGCCACCAGGGACCGGGGACTAGCGGGGGCAGAGACCCAGTACTTC. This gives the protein CATRDRGLAGAETQYF.

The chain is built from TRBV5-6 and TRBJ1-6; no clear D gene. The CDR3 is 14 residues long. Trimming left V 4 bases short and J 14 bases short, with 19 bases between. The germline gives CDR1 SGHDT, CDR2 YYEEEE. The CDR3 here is CASSPVGGERALHF. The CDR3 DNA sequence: TGTGCCAGCAGCCCCGTTGGTGGGGAGCGAGCCCTCCACTTT.

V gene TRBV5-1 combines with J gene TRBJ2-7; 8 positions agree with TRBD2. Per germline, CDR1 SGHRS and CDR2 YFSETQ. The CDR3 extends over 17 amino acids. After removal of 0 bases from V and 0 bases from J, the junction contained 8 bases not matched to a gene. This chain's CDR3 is CASSLGGLAGSSYEQYF. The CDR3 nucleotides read TGCGCCAGCAGCTTGGGGGGCCTAGCGGGTAGCTCCTACGAGCAGTACTTC. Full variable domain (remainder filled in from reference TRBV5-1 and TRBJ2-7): KAGVTQTPRYLIKTRGQQVTLSCSPISGHRSVSWYQQTPGQGLQFLFEYFSETQRNKGNFPGRFSGRQFSNSRSEMNVSTLELGDSALYLCASSLGGLAGSSYEQYFGPGTRLTVT.

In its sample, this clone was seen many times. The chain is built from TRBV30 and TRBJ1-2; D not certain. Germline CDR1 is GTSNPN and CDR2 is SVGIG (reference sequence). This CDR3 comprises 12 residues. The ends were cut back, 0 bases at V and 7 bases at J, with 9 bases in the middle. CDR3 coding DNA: TGTGCCTGGAGTGTTCGGATTTCTGGCTACACCTTC. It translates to CAWSVRISGYTF.

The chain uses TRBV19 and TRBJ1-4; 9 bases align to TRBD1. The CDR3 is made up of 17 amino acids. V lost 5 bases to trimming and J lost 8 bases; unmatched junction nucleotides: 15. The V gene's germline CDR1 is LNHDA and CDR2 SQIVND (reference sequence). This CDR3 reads CASSEPGQGAQREKLFF. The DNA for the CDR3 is TGTGCCAGTAGTGAACCGGGACAGGGTGCACAGAGGGAAAAACTGTTTTTT.

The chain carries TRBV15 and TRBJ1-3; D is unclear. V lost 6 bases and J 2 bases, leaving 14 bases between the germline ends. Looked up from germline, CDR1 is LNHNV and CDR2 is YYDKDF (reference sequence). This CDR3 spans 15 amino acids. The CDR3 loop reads CATRRRASAGNTIYF. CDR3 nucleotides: TGTGCCACCAGACGGCGAGCCTCGGCTGGAAACACCATATATTTT.

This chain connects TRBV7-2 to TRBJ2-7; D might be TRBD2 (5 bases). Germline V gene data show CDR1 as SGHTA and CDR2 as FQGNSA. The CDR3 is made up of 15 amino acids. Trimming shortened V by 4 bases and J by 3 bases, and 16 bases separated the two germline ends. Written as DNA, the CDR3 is TGTGCCAGCAGCTCCGACTCCGGGGTGGGCTACGAGCAGTACTTC. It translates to CASSSDSGVGYEQYF.